This passage covers 22 T cell receptor beta chains from one sample sequenced in a study of T cells after yellow fever vaccination. TCRdb reprocessed the 5' RACE reads via MiXCR and lists one record per CDR3 protein. The sample lists 200,000 to 300,000 distinct CDR3 sequences; about 7% were seen once. The specimen comprised CD4+ T cells sorted from PBMCs, sampled on the day of the yellow fever booster vaccination. These receptors came from a man aged 25-40 years who received the YFV17D yellow fever vaccine.

The V and J genes are TRBV5-4 and TRBJ2-4; TRBD2 matches 8 bases. V was clipped by 0 bases and J by 6 bases; unmatched bases: 5. Looked up from germline, CDR1 is SGHNT and CDR2 is YYREEE (reference sequence). The CDR3 is made up of 15 amino acids. CDR3 sequence (DNA): TGTGCCAGCAGCTTGGATGTCGGGGGGGGAAACATTCAGTACTTC. Its translation: CASSLDVGGGNIQYF.

Ten or more counts support this clonotype. The chain joins TRBV6-5 to TRBJ2-3; 7 nucleotides align to TRBD2. The ends lost 3 bases at V and 2 bases at J; junction bases unmatched: 5. The CDR3 is 15 residues long. Germline CDR1 reads MNHEY; CDR2 reads SVGAGI. This CDR3 is CASSYAGLNTDTQYF. The CDR3 bases are TGTGCCAGCAGTTATGCGGGACTAAACACAGATACGCAGTATTTT.

The V call is TRBV20-1, the J call TRBJ1-2, with 8 bases aligning to TRBD1. V gave up 6 bases and J gave up 4 bases; unmatched junction bases: 4. The CDR3 covers 12 residues. In germline, CDR1 is DFQATT, CDR2 SNEGSKA (reference sequence). CDR3 loop: CSATGTGYGYTF. The CDR3 DNA reads TGCAGTGCAACCGGGACAGGCTATGGCTACACCTTC.

This clonotype showed up many times. The chain combines TRBV7-6 with TRBJ1-6; D unresolved. Germline CDR1 is SGHVS and CDR2 is FNYEAQ. V lost 5 bases and J lost 5, with 10 bases in between. The CDR3 has 14 residues. CDR3 bases: TGTGCCAGCAGCAGAGATGGGAATAATTCACCCCTCCACTTT. This gives the protein CASSRDGNNSPLHF.

The V and J genes are TRBV7-2 and TRBJ2-2; TRBD2 agrees at 8 bases. This CDR3 has 16 amino acids. V trimming: 5 bases; J trimming: 0 bases; junction bases outside the gene matches: 5. Germline CDR1 is SGHTA and CDR2 is FQGNSA. The CDR3 loop is CASSVRGGANTGELFF. As DNA, the CDR3 is TGTGCCAGCAGCGTCCGGGGGGGCGCGAACACCGGGGAGCTGTTTTTT.

This clonotype was recorded many times. This chain connects TRBV3-1 to TRBJ2-3; D is uncertain. The CDR3 has 13 residues. Per the germline V gene, CDR1 is LGHDT and CDR2 is YNNKEL (reference sequence). V lost 1 base to trimming and J lost 5 bases, with 7 bases between them. CDR3 DNA sequence: TGTGCCAGCAGCCAAGCCGACGAAGATACGCAGTATTTT. Translated: CASSQADEDTQYF.

The chain joins TRBV20-1 to TRBJ2-7; 7 nucleotides agree with TRBD1. The CDR3 runs to 10 residues. Per germline, CDR1 DFQATT and CDR2 SNEGSKA (reference sequence). Trimming removed 6 bases from V and 7 bases from J; junction bases left unmatched: 3. CDR3: CSATGLEQYF. The CDR3 coding sequence is TGCAGTGCGACAGGGTTGGAGCAGTACTTC.

The chain employs TRBV7-2 and TRBJ2-2; D is unclear. V lost 3 bases, J lost 8 bases, and 13 bases lay in between. Germline assignment: CDR1 SGHTA and CDR2 FQGNSA. This CDR3 has 14 amino acids. The CDR3 DNA is TGTGCCAGCAGCTTTGAAGCCCTACCAGGGGAGCTGTTTTTT. As protein: CASSFEALPGELFF.

This clonotype was recorded many times. J is TRBJ2-2 and V is TRBV3-1; no definite D call. The CDR3 totals 14 residues. The germline CDR1 and CDR2 sequences are LGHDT and YNNKEL (reference sequence). Trimming pared 4 bases from V and 5 bases from J, leaving 11 bases between. The CDR3 DNA is TGTGCCAGCAGCCCCTTAGTAACAACCGGGGAGCTGTTTTTT. Its protein is CASSPLVTTGELFF.

This clonotype was detected only a few times. The chain couples TRBV9 to TRBJ2-7; D perhaps matches TRBD1 (6 bases). The V gene's germline CDR1 is SGDLS and CDR2 YYNGEE. This CDR3 is 16 amino acids long. Trimming took off 0 bases at V and 3 bases at J, with 16 bases between the two ends. This chain's CDR3 is CASSVGGKQGHYEQYF. The CDR3 DNA sequence: TGTGCCAGCAGCGTAGGAGGGAAGCAGGGGCACTACGAGCAGTACTTC.

In its sample, this clonotype was seen a few times. The rearrangement uses TRBV7-2 and TRBJ2-5; perhaps TRBD2 as D (6 bases). The V end lost 4 bases, the J end lost 5 bases, and 11 bases lay between the germline ends. The CDR3 totals 13 residues. CDR1 and CDR2 (germline): SGHTA, FQGNSA. The CDR3 region is CASSSRGTETQYF. The CDR3 DNA reads as TGTGCCAGCAGCTCTCGGGGGACGGAGACCCAGTACTTC.

This chain joins TRBV9 and TRBJ2-1; TRBD2 matches 11 bases. Germline lookup yields CDR1 SGDLS and CDR2 YYNGEE. The junction had 3 bases not matched to a gene; V was cut back by 3 bases and J by 1 base. The CDR3 is made up of 16 amino acids. CDR3 protein: CASSGRLAGSYNEQFF. CDR3 sequence (DNA): TGTGCCAGCAGCGGGAGACTAGCGGGGTCCTACAATGAGCAGTTCTTC.

The chain joins TRBV5-5 to TRBJ2-5, with 9 bases that match TRBD2. The J segment lost 3 bases and the V segment lost 2 bases, leaving 8 bases of the junction unmatched. Per germline, CDR1 SGHKS and CDR2 YYEKEE (reference sequence). There are 16 residues in the CDR3. The CDR3 protein is CASSFPRAGGKETQYF. CDR3 DNA sequence: TGTGCCAGCAGCTTCCCCCGAGCGGGAGGTAAAGAGACCCAGTACTTC.

The V and J genes are TRBV4-3 and TRBJ2-6; TRBD2 agrees at 7 bases. Germline V gene sequence: CDR1 LGHNA, CDR2 YSLEER. V was clipped by 2 bases and J by 0 bases; unmatched bases: 7. CDR3 length: 18 amino acids. CDR3 loop: CASSQFTAGLSGANVLTF. Here the CDR3 DNA reads TGCGCCAGCAGCCAATTTACAGCGGGGCTCTCTGGGGCCAACGTCCTGACTTTC.

This clonotype has just a few counts. The CDR3, as DNA: TGCAGTGCTAGACCCCCACTAGCGGGAGGACGAGGTACGCGCTACGAGCAGTACTTC. Its translation: CSARPPLAGGRGTRYEQYF. The chain joins TRBV20-1 to TRBJ2-7; the match to TRBD2 covers 12 bases. The CDR3 is 19 residues long. Trimming removed 2 bases from V and 3 bases from J; junction bases left unmatched: 17. Germline V gene data show CDR1 as DFQATT and CDR2 as SNEGSKA (reference sequence).

This clonotype was picked up many times. As DNA, the CDR3 is TGTGCCAGCAGCCAAGATTGGGCGGGAGACGAGCAGTACTTC. This translates into CASSQDWAGDEQYF. The chain has TRBV14 and TRBJ2-7; 7 bases match TRBD2. This CDR3 is built from 14 residues. Germline values: CDR1 SGHDN, CDR2 FVKESK. V trimming: 0 bases; J trimming: 5 bases; junction bases outside the gene matches: 4.

To note about this clonotype: An end of the junction does not agree with germline; a read error may underlie this. V is TRBV5-4 and J is TRBJ2-3; D is uncertain. The CDR3 is 16 residues long. Germline V gene data show CDR1 as SGHNT and CDR2 as YYREEE (reference sequence). CDR3 loop: CASSLDPGRLLYTQYF. The CDR3 coding sequence is TGTGCCAGCAGCTTGGATCCAGGACGGCTGCTGTATACGCAGTACTTT. The full variable domain, its missing parts supplied by reference TRBV5-4 and TRBJ2-3, is ETGVTQSPTHLIKTRGQQVTLRCSSQSGHNTVSWYQQALGQGPQFIFQYYREEENGRGNFPPRFSGLQFPNYSSELNVNALELDDSALYLCASSLDPGRLLYTQYFGPGTRLTVL.

Many counts were recorded for this clonotype. The chain uses TRBV20-1 and TRBJ2-1, with TRBD2 matching over 14 bases. The V gene's germline CDR1 is DFQATT and CDR2 SNEGSKA (reference sequence). The V and J ends lost 6 bases and 11 bases, in that order; junction bases with no gene match: 9. This CDR3 has 14 amino acids. Written as DNA, the CDR3 is TGCAGTGCGCGAGGGACTAGCGGGAGTAATAAGCAGTTCTTC. This codes for CSARGTSGSNKQFF.

This clonotype has a count of ten or more. V is TRBV7-3 and J is TRBJ2-3; D unresolved. The germline V gene has CDR1 SGHTA and CDR2 FQGTGA. The CDR3 spans 12 residues. V shed 5 bases and J shed 5 bases, with 8 bases lying between them. The CDR3 loop is CASSPNGDTQYF. The CDR3 bases are TGTGCCAGCAGCCCTAACGGAGATACGCAGTATTTT.

This chain uses TRBV7-9 with TRBJ1-2; the D gene is possibly TRBD1 (5 bases). This CDR3 is built from 14 residues. Per germline, CDR1 SEHNR and CDR2 FQNEAQ (reference sequence). Trimming took off 3 bases at V and 2 bases at J, with 10 bases between the two ends. The DNA of the CDR3 is TGTGCCAGCAGCTTGCCGACAGAGAACTATGGCTACACCTTC. It translates to CASSLPTENYGYTF.

This clonotype was detected only a few times. The CDR3, as DNA: TGCAGTGCTCATAGCGGGTACTCCTACGAGCAGTACTTC. Its protein is CSAHSGYSYEQYF. J is TRBJ2-7 and V is TRBV20-1; 7 bases are shared with TRBD2. Germline CDR1 is DFQATT and CDR2 is SNEGSKA (reference sequence). This CDR3 spans 13 amino acids. After removal of 5 bases from V and 0 bases from J, the junction contained 4 bases not matched to a gene.

The chain recombines TRBV5-8 with TRBJ1-4; 9 nucleotides align to TRBD1. V lost 4 bases, J lost 10 bases, and 11 bases stayed unmatched. This CDR3 has 15 residues. Germline-derived CDR1 and CDR2 are SGHTS and YDEGEE. For the CDR3, the DNA is TGTGCCAGCAGCCGCTCCGGGACAGGGAACCTAAAACTGTTTTTT. It translates to CASSRSGTGNLKLFF.